Sequencing of this T cell receptor beta chain was carried out in a study of CD8 T cell repertoires and HIV-1 epitope variants. Study overall: T cells were stimulated with Twenty-five Gag and Nef peptides separately. Study-wide findings and caveats: Beta chains alone show antigen proliferation, not cytokine profile or function.

As to this clone: What it binds is unknown.

V lost 2 bases, J lost 5 bases, and 3 bases stayed unmatched. The CDR3 is 15 residues long. Germline lookup yields CDR1 MGHDK and CDR2 SYGVNS. Using immunoSEQ multiplex PCR, the repertoire was profiled, and TCRdb retains in-frame clones only, with some absent. This table holds fewer than 7,000 clones, about 60% found once. The chain is built from TRBV25-1 and TRBJ2-5; 12 positions agree with TRBD1. The origin of this receptor is a male donor with HIV. Sequencing was performed on cultured CD8+ T cells derived from PBMCs. The CDR3 DNA reads TGTGCCAGCAGTGAAGGGACAGGGGGCGGGGAGACCCAGTACTTC. The encoded protein is CASSEGTGGGETQYF. The variable domain in full, with the rest retrieved from reference TRBV25-1 and TRBJ2-5, is EADIYQTPRYLVIGTGKKITLECSQTMGHDKMYWYQQDPGMELHLIHYSYGVNSTEKGDLSSESTVSRIRTEHFPLTLESARPSHTSQYLCASSEGTGGGETQYFGPGTRLLVL.